These 8 T cell receptor beta chains share one sample of origin, sequenced in a study of neurological immune-mediated disorders. MiXCR, applied by TCRdb to the 5' RACE reads, yields one record per CDR3 protein. This repertoire shows about 50,000 distinct CDR3 sequences, approximately 2.8% found once; its top ten account for over 13%. Sequenced input: PBMCs. The receptors originated from a woman in her fifties or sixties with multiple sclerosis.

This clonotype was observed at least ten times. V usage is TRBV20-1 and J usage is TRBJ2-3; D is unclear. The CDR3 covers 15 residues. CDR1 is DFQATT, CDR2 SNEGSKA, per germline (reference sequence). V was pared by 3 bases and J by 0 bases, with 13 bases between. The CDR3 sequence is CSASSQVLSTDTQYF. Here the CDR3 DNA reads TGCAGTGCTAGCTCCCAAGTCCTTAGCACAGATACGCAGTATTTT.

This clonotype was picked up many times. CDR3 residues: CASSYYIGQGLVDRLFF. As DNA, the CDR3 is TGTGCCAGCAGTTACTACATCGGACAGGGCTTGGTGGATCGGCTGTTTTTT. The gene calls are TRBV6-5 and TRBJ1-4; 8 positions match TRBD1. V shed 1 base and J 14 bases; nucleotides not matched to a gene: 18. The CDR3 runs to 17 residues. Germline values: CDR1 MNHEY, CDR2 SVGAGI.

As regards this clonotype: Mismatch with germline at one junction end may stem from a read error. V and J are TRBV7-2 and TRBJ2-1; D gene uncertain. The CDR3 runs 12 residues. CDR1 SGHTA and CDR2 FQGNSA come from the germline V gene. The CDR3 loop reads CDSSTTHGEQFF. In DNA, the CDR3 is TGTGACAGCAGCACGACCCATGGGGAGCAGTTCTTC.

The chain is built from TRBV4-2 and TRBJ2-1; no firm D call. V lost 1 base and J 0 bases, leaving 10 bases between the germline ends. The CDR3 totals 16 residues. Germline-derived CDR1 and CDR2 are LGHNA and YNFKEQ. In DNA, the CDR3 is TGTGCCAGCAGCCAAGGGCACGGTCGCTCCTACAATGAGCAGTTCTTC. Encoded protein: CASSQGHGRSYNEQFF.

This clonotype was recorded at least ten times. The chain couples TRBV20-1 to TRBJ1-6, with 8 bases aligning to TRBD1. The germline V gene encodes CDR1 DFQATT and CDR2 SNEGSKA (reference sequence). V was clipped by 6 bases and J by 7 bases; unmatched bases: 5. The CDR3 loop spans 13 amino acids. The CDR3 DNA follows: TGCAGTGCCCCGACAGGGGTCAATTCACCCCTCCACTTT. Translated, it gives CSAPTGVNSPLHF.

This clonotype has ten or more counts. The CDR3 loop is CSARGSGSADTQYF. Written as DNA, the CDR3 is TGCAGTGCTAGAGGTAGCGGTTCTGCAGATACGCAGTATTTT. This chain uses TRBV20-1 with TRBJ2-3; maybe TRBD2 (6 bases). Trimming shortened V by 1 base and J by 4 bases, and 12 bases separated the two germline ends. Germline V gene data show CDR1 as DFQATT and CDR2 as SNEGSKA (reference sequence). The CDR3 is 14 amino acids.

This clonotype appeared many times. The chain employs TRBV11-2 and TRBJ2-5; TRBD2 matches 8 bases. CDR1 and CDR2 from the germline V gene are SGHAT and FQNNGV. V was pared by 5 bases and J by 7 bases, with 9 bases of the junction left unmatched. CDR3 size: 14 residues. This CDR3 reads CASSLTSDSGTQYF. The CDR3, as DNA: TGTGCCAGCAGCCTGACTAGCGATTCTGGGACCCAGTACTTC.

This clonotype has at least ten counts. This chain joins TRBV5-1 and TRBJ2-1; D gene unclear. Trimming took 1 base from V and 3 from J, leaving 8 bases between them. CDR1 SGHRS and CDR2 YFSETQ come from the germline V gene. This CDR3 has 14 residues. The CDR3 DNA is TGCGCCAGCAGCTTGCCGGCAGACTACAATGAGCAGTTCTTC. It translates to CASSLPADYNEQFF. The full variable domain, rest sourced from reference TRBV5-1 and TRBJ2-1, is KAGVTQTPRYLIKTRGQQVTLSCSPISGHRSVSWYQQTPGQGLQFLFEYFSETQRNKGNFPGRFSGRQFSNSRSEMNVSTLELGDSALYLCASSLPADYNEQFFGPGTRLTVL.